The next 13 T cell receptor beta chains were all read from a single sample in a study of T cell responses to AZD1222 COVID-19 vaccine. Sequenced by immunoSEQ multiplex PCR; TCRdb stores in-frame clones only, minus some. Among about 150,000 clones listed, roughly 91% were seen once. Sample: peripheral blood, taken on day 0 of AZD1222 vaccination. The receptors originated from an adult in good health.

This chain uses TRBV9 with TRBJ1-1, with a possible D match to TRBD1 (6 bases). The V gene's germline CDR1 is SGDLS and CDR2 YYNGEE. CDR3 length: 13 residues. V gave up 1 base and J gave up 6 bases, with 10 bases separating them. The CDR3 DNA sequence: TGTGCCAGCAGCGTATTTGAGGGGGCTGAAGCTTTCTTT. Translating it yields CASSVFEGAEAFF.

This CDR3 is CASSLEGGEQYF. CDR3 DNA sequence: TGTGCCAGCAGCTTAGAAGGCGGGGAGCAGTACTTC. The chain recombines TRBV11-3 with TRBJ2-7, with D maybe TRBD2 (5 bases). CDR1 and CDR2 (germline): SGHNT, YENEEA. The CDR3 extends over 12 amino acids. Between the trimmed V and J ends, which lost 0 bases and 7 bases, there was a span of 7 bases.

This sequence joins TRBV4-3 and TRBJ2-1, with 9 bases that match TRBD2. V trimming: 0 bases; J trimming: 10 bases; junction bases outside the gene matches: 10. In germline, CDR1 is LGHNA, CDR2 YSLEER. This CDR3 is 16 amino acids long. The CDR3: CASSQDTAGGPREQFF. In nucleotides, the CDR3 is TGCGCCAGCAGCCAAGATACGGCGGGGGGGCCCAGGGAGCAGTTCTTC.

This chain uses TRBV5-1 with TRBJ2-4; D may match TRBD1 or TRBD2 (5 bases each). Germline V CDR1 and CDR2: SGHRS, YFSETQ. The length of the CDR3 is 14 residues. The V and J ends lost 0 bases and 7 bases respectively, with 11 bases between them. This chain's CDR3 is CASSLGGARNIQYF. The CDR3, as DNA: TGCGCCAGCAGCTTGGGAGGGGCTAGGAACATTCAGTACTTC.

V is TRBV3-1 (or the pseudogene TRBV3-2) and J is TRBJ2-6; possible D gene TRBD1, 5 bases. This CDR3 is built from 16 residues. V was cut by 4 bases and J by 3 bases, with 13 bases left in between. Germline V gene data show CDR1 as LGHDT and CDR2 as YNNKEL (reference sequence). CDR3: CASSLRGSLGANVLTF. The CDR3, as DNA: TGTGCCAGCAGCCTAAGGGGATCTCTTGGGGCCAACGTCCTGACTTTC.

The chain joins TRBV4-3 to TRBJ2-7; 11 nucleotides match TRBD1. Germline CDR1 and CDR2: LGHNA and YSLEER. The length of the CDR3 is 14 residues. Trimming took 4 bases from V and 3 from J; bases not matched to a gene: 2. For the CDR3, the DNA is TGCGCCAGCAGCCCGGGGACAGGGGGCTACGAGCAGTACTTC. It yields the protein CASSPGTGGYEQYF.

The rearrangement joins TRBV7-8 to TRBJ2-7; D not resolved. V shed 0 bases and J shed 6 bases, with 6 bases lying between them. The germline V gene has CDR1 SGHVS and CDR2 FQNEAQ. This CDR3 has 12 residues. The CDR3 region is CASSLANLEQYF. Written as DNA, the CDR3 is TGTGCCAGCAGCTTAGCAAATCTCGAGCAGTACTTC. The full variable domain, completed using reference TRBV7-8 and TRBJ2-7, is GAGVSQSPRYKVAKRGQDVALRCDPISGHVSLFWYQQALGQGPEFLTYFQNEAQLDKSGLPSDRFFAERPEGSVSTLKIQRTQQEDSAVYLCASSLANLEQYFGPGTRLTVT.

The rearrangement joins TRBV19 to TRBJ2-7, with a tentative D call TRBD2 (5 bases). CDR3 length: 16 amino acids. From germline, CDR1 is LNHDA and CDR2 SQIVND (reference sequence). The ends were cut back, 7 bases at V and 2 bases at J, with 21 bases in the middle. CDR3 in amino acids: CASTSSGSINPYEQYF. The DNA for the CDR3 is TGTGCCAGTACCTCCAGCGGCAGTATCAACCCCTACGAGCAGTACTTC.

The CDR3 reads CASSPEIAKNIQYF. The CDR3 DNA follows: TGTGCCAGCAGCCCGGAAATAGCCAAAAACATTCAGTACTTC. This chain uses TRBV5-4 with TRBJ2-4; D gene ambiguous. CDR1 and CDR2 from the germline V gene are SGHNT and YYREEE (reference sequence). The CDR3 has 14 amino acids. Trimming pared 4 bases from V and 0 bases from J, leaving 8 bases between.

The CDR3: CASSPRTGNTEAFF. The CDR3 DNA follows: TGTGCCAGCAGCCCAAGGACAGGGAACACTGAAGCTTTCTTT. The gene calls are TRBV3-1 (or the pseudogene TRBV3-2) and TRBJ1-1; TRBD1 aligns across 7 bases. With 4 bases clipped from V and 1 base from J, the junction kept 3 bases outside the gene matches. The CDR3 has 14 amino acids. Germline-derived CDR1 and CDR2 are LGHDT and YNNKEL (reference sequence).

The chain links TRBV3-1 (or the pseudogene TRBV3-2) to TRBJ2-3, with D unclear. The V end lost 1 base, the J end lost 6 bases, and 11 bases lay between the germline ends. Germline V gives CDR1 LGHDT, CDR2 YNNKEL (reference sequence). The CDR3 totals 14 residues. The CDR3 loop reads CASSQVLGDDTQYF. In nucleotides, the CDR3 is TGTGCCAGCAGCCAAGTTCTTGGCGACGATACGCAGTATTTT.

This sequence joins TRBV5-6 and TRBJ2-5, with a weak D call TRBD1 (6 bases). Deletions cut 4 bases from V and 5 bases from J, with 18 bases between. CDR3 length equals 15 residues. Per germline, CDR1 SGHDT and CDR2 YYEEEE. The CDR3 bases are TGTGCCAGCAGCCGGCAGGGGCGACGGCAGGAGACCCAGTACTTC. Protein sequence: CASSRQGRRQETQYF.

This rearrangement joins TRBV7-2 to TRBJ2-7; D possibly corresponds to TRBD1 (5 bases). There are 15 residues in the CDR3. Per germline, CDR1 SGHTA and CDR2 FQGNSA. V lost 5 bases, J lost 5 bases, and 19 bases lay in between. CDR3 protein: CASSPFWSGIDEQYF. As DNA, the CDR3 is TGTGCCAGCAGCCCATTCTGGTCAGGGATCGACGAGCAGTACTTC.